This T cell receptor (beta chain) was identified in a study of T cell repertoires in cytomegalovirus infection. On the study more broadly: CMV infection and matching HLA type were both indicated by public TCR beta signatures. Overall study results and limits: Individuals carrying CMV plus the relevant HLA were identified by cumulative frequency of public TCR beta families. The ex vivo response was dominated by HLA-C-restricted CMV-specific TCR beta clonotypes.

This clonotype was seen a few times. Its antigen is unknown. Trimming cost V 4 bases and J 6 bases, with 10 bases left between them. The V gene's germline CDR1 is SGHVS and CDR2 FQNEAQ. The CDR3 totals 12 residues. MiXCR was run by TCRdb on the reads, yielding one entry per CDR3 protein. The sample records about 130,000 distinct CDR3 sequences, roughly a quarter being singletons. The chain carries TRBV7-8 and TRBJ2-7; a weak D match, TRBD1 (7 bases). The clonotype was recovered from a human donor in good health (CMV status not recorded). Some clones in this sample may be carry-over from other donors' samples. Material: PBMCs, sequenced either directly or after in vitro stimulation (not recorded which). The CDR3 is CASSSQGGEQYV. CDR3 nucleotides: TGTGCCAGCAGCTCGCAGGGGGGCGAGCAGTACGTC.